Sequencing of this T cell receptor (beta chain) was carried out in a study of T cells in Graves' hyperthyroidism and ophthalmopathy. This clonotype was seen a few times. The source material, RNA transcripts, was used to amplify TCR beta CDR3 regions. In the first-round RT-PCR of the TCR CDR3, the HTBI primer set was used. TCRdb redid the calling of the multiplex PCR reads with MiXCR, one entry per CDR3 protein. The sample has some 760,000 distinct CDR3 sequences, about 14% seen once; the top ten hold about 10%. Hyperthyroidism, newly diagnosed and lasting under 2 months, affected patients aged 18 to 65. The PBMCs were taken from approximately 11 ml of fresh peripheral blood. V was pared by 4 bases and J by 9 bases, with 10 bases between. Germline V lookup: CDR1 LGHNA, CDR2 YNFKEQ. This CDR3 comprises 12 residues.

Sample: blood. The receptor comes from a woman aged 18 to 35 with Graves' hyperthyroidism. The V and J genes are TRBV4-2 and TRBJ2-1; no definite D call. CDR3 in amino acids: CASSPRPGEQFF. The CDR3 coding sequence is TGTGCCAGCAGCCCCCGACCGGGTGAGCAGTTCTTC.